Shown below are 28 T cell receptor beta chains from a single sample sequenced in a study of CD8 T cell repertoires and HIV-1 epitope variants. Sequencing used immunoSEQ multiplex PCR; TCRdb keeps in-frame clones, though not all of them. The sample shows more than 85,000 clones, roughly 80% of them seen only once. The sequencing sample was made of uncultured baseline CD8+ T cells from peripheral blood mononuclear cells (PBMCs). These receptors were obtained from a male donor with HIV.

The rearrangement uses TRBV7-9 and TRBJ2-7, with 9 bases aligning to TRBD1. From germline, CDR1 is SEHNR and CDR2 FQNEAQ (reference sequence). V shed 1 base and J 3 bases; nucleotides not matched to a gene: 4. This CDR3 contains 15 residues. CDR3 sequence: CASSLVGGQGYEQYF. CDR3 DNA sequence: TGTGCCAGCAGCTTAGTGGGGGGACAGGGCTACGAGCAGTACTTC.

V is TRBV28 and J is TRBJ1-3; D may be TRBD1 (6 bases). There are 15 residues in the CDR3. V lost 2 bases and J 0 bases, leaving 8 bases between the germline ends. Germline lookup yields CDR1 MDHEN and CDR2 SYDVKM. CDR3 residues: CASSLGQNSGNTIYF. In nucleotides, the CDR3 is TGTGCCAGCAGTTTAGGACAGAACTCTGGAAACACCATATATTTT.

In this sample, this clone turned up a few times. V gene TRBV7-2 combines with J gene TRBJ1-2; D unresolved. Trimming cost V 5 bases and J 5 bases, with 18 bases left between them. The CDR3 is 15 residues long. The germline V gene has CDR1 SGHTA and CDR2 FQGNSA. CDR3 region: CASSPGGGSDYGYTF. The CDR3, as DNA: TGTGCCAGCAGCCCCGGTGGTGGCTCAGATTATGGCTACACCTTC. Together with reference TRBV7-2 and TRBJ1-2, the CDR3 gives the full variable domain: GAGVSQSPSNKVTEKGKDVELRCDPISGHTALYWYRQSLGQGLEFLIYFQGNSAPDKSGLPSDRFSAERTGGSVSTLTIQRTQQEDSAVYLCASSPGGGSDYGYTFGSGTRLTVV.

This rearrangement joins TRBV27 to TRBJ2-7; a weak D match, TRBD1 (6 bases). In germline, CDR1 is MNHEY, CDR2 SMNVEV (reference sequence). The CDR3 consists of 15 residues. Trimming removed 5 bases at V and 3 bases at J, with 17 bases between. Here the CDR3 reads CASSPSSAGDYEQYF. The CDR3 bases are TGTGCCAGCAGTCCAAGTTCGGCAGGGGACTACGAGCAGTACTTC.

This rearrangement joins TRBV29-1 to TRBJ2-5; 7 nucleotides match TRBD2. This CDR3 is built from 14 residues. Germline CDR1 reads SQVTM; CDR2 reads ANQGSEA. V lost 5 bases to trimming and J lost 5 bases; unmatched junction nucleotides: 11. This CDR3 reads CSVLGGKASETQYF. DNA for the CDR3: TGCAGCGTTTTGGGGGGGAAGGCATCGGAGACCCAGTACTTC.

This rearrangement joins TRBV19 to TRBJ2-1; D not certain. Germline CDR1 is LNHDA and CDR2 is SQIVND (reference sequence). CDR3 length equals 14 residues. The germline V and J ends were trimmed by 9 bases and 0 bases, with 12 bases remaining between them. For the CDR3, the DNA is TGTGCCAGCAGGCCCGGTTCCTCCTACAATGAGCAGTTCTTC. Its protein product is CASRPGSSYNEQFF.

This chain joins TRBV9 and TRBJ2-5; 10 bases map to TRBD1. CDR1 SGDLS and CDR2 YYNGEE come from the germline V gene. V was clipped by 4 bases and J by 5 bases; unmatched bases: 8. This CDR3 has 15 amino acids. The CDR3 nucleotides are TGTGCCAGCAGCTCCGGGACAGGGGTCGGGGAGACCCAGTACTTC. Amino acid sequence: CASSSGTGVGETQYF.

The V call is TRBV6-1, the J call TRBJ1-2; D gene ambiguous. Germline values: CDR1 MNHNS, CDR2 SASEGT. This CDR3 is built from 12 residues. V lost 6 bases and J 8 bases, leaving 13 bases between the germline ends. The CDR3 loop is CASSYNYQGYTF. The CDR3 nucleotides are TGTGCCAGCAGCTACAATTATCAGGGCTACACCTTC.

The CDR3 here is CAISESTDRARYNEQFF. For the CDR3, the DNA is TGTGCCATCAGTGAGTCCACCGACAGGGCGCGGTACAATGAGCAGTTCTTC. The J gene is TRBJ2-1, the V gene TRBV10-3; 7 bases are a match to TRBD1. With V trimmed by 0 bases and J by 4 bases, 9 bases remained unmatched. The CDR3 has 17 amino acids. CDR1 is ENHRY, CDR2 SYGVKD, per germline.

The table lists this clone with a few counts. V is TRBV5-4 and J is TRBJ2-5; no clear D. The CDR3 is made up of 14 amino acids. Germline CDR1 SGHNT, CDR2 YYREEE (reference sequence). V was cut by 0 bases and J by 4 bases, with 10 bases left in between. In DNA, the CDR3 is TGTGCCAGCAGCTTGGGACCGAGGAGAGAGACCCAGTACTTC. Translation gives CASSLGPRRETQYF.

This rearrangement joins TRBV5-1 to TRBJ2-7; D ambiguous. V was shortened by 5 bases and J by 8 bases, with 17 bases between the two germline ends. CDR1 SGHRS and CDR2 YFSETQ come from the germline V gene. This CDR3 is 13 amino acids long. DNA of the CDR3: TGCGCCAGCAGACGCGAATTAAATGATAAGCAGTACTTC. Its translation is CASRRELNDKQYF.

The chain has TRBV15 and TRBJ2-2; 15 nucleotides align to TRBD2. This CDR3 has 16 amino acids. CDR1 is LNHNV, CDR2 YYDKDF, per germline (reference sequence). V dropped 9 bases and J dropped 4; count of bases not matched to a gene: 6. The CDR3 region has the DNA TGTGCCACAGGACTAGCGGGGGGGTCAGGCACCGGGGAGCTGTTTTTT. It encodes CATGLAGGSGTGELFF.

This CDR3 reads CASSLRQGPNEKLFF. Here the CDR3 DNA reads TGTGCCAGCAGTCTCCGACAGGGGCCTAATGAAAAACTGTTTTTT. The V call is TRBV6-5, the J call TRBJ1-4; 8 bases are a match to TRBD1. This CDR3 is 15 amino acids long. With 5 bases clipped from V and 3 bases from J, the junction kept 5 bases outside the gene matches. CDR1 MNHEY and CDR2 SVGAGI come from the germline V gene.

The chain carries TRBV30 and TRBJ2-1, with TRBD2 matching 9 bases. Germline loops: CDR1 GTSNPN, CDR2 SVGIG (reference sequence). The CDR3 is made up of 16 amino acids. V lost 2 bases, J lost 10 bases, and 15 bases stayed unmatched. The CDR3 reads CAWSSGGSGGSYEQFF. The CDR3 DNA reads as TGTGCCTGGAGTTCCGGGGGTAGCGGGGGCTCCTACGAGCAGTTCTTC.

V gene TRBV6-5 combines with J gene TRBJ2-7; D unresolved. Germline V gene data show CDR1 as MNHEY and CDR2 as SVGAGI. Trimming stripped 5 bases from V and 1 base from J, with 9 bases between. CDR3 length equals 13 residues. CDR3 loop: CASSRTYSYEQYF. CDR3 coding DNA: TGTGCCAGCAGTCGGACGTATTCCTACGAGCAGTACTTC.

The V gene is TRBV5-3, the J gene TRBJ1-1; D is unresolved. TRBV5-3 has ORF status, its function being uncertain. CDR3 length: 15 amino acids. Trimming took 0 bases from V and 6 from J, leaving 15 bases between them. The CDR3 nucleotides are TGTGCCAGAAGCTTGGCACGCAAACCCCCATCTGAAGCTTTCTTT. Translation: CARSLARKPPSEAFF.

The V call is TRBV19, the J call TRBJ1-5; D unclear. Trimming cost V 10 bases and J 0 bases, with 10 bases left between them. Germline-derived CDR1 and CDR2 are LNHDA and SQIVND (reference sequence). This CDR3 has 13 residues. The CDR3 sequence is CATSDVSNQPQHF. The CDR3, as DNA: TGTGCCACTTCGGACGTTAGCAATCAGCCCCAGCATTTT.

This clone has only a few counts. This chain links TRBV5-6 with TRBJ2-1; 8 bases fit TRBD1. Trimming cost V 4 bases and J 8 bases; bases outside gene matches: 11. CDR1 is SGHDT, CDR2 YYEEEE, per germline. This CDR3 contains 15 residues. The CDR3 sequence is CASSKQGAAPYEQFF. CDR3 DNA sequence: TGTGCCAGCAGCAAGCAGGGGGCAGCCCCGTATGAGCAGTTCTTC.

The rearrangement uses TRBV5-4 and TRBJ2-7; TRBD2 matches 13 bases. Germline V gene lookup returns CDR1 SGHNT and CDR2 YYREEE (reference sequence). V shed 4 bases, J shed 2 bases, and the junction held 6 bases outside the gene matches. The CDR3 has 16 residues. CDR3 coding DNA: TGTGCCAGCAGCCCCGGGACTAGCGGGGCCCCCTACGAGCAGTACTTC. As protein: CASSPGTSGAPYEQYF.

The chain combines TRBV6-5 with TRBJ2-2; D tentatively reads TRBD1 or TRBD2 (6 bases each). Germline loops: CDR1 MNHEY, CDR2 SVGAGI. The V end lost 2 bases, the J end lost 7 bases, and 11 bases lay between the germline ends. CDR3 length: 14 residues. CDR3 bases: TGTGCCAGCAGTTACCCCAGGGGAGGCGGGGAGCTGTTTTTT. Its translation: CASSYPRGGGELFF.

This sequence joins TRBV7-2 and TRBJ2-7; no firm D call. Germline-derived CDR1 and CDR2 are SGHTA and FQGNSA. The V end was cut by 3 bases, the J end by 4 bases, with 7 bases between. This CDR3 spans 12 amino acids. The CDR3 sequence: CASSFDRYEQYF. CDR3 DNA sequence: TGTGCCAGCAGCTTCGATCGGTACGAGCAGTACTTC.

There are a few counts of this clone. The J gene is TRBJ2-7, the V gene TRBV10-1; 8 positions agree with TRBD2. CDR3 length: 14 amino acids. Trimming took 5 bases from V and 7 from J; bases not matched to a gene: 10. CDR1 WNHNN and CDR2 SYGVQD come from the germline V gene (reference sequence). CDR3 DNA sequence: TGCGCCAGCAGTCCTGGCGGGAGGTCGGGTGAGCAGTACTTC. This codes for CASSPGGRSGEQYF.

This clone appeared a single time. This CDR3 reads CASSRRLAGGQHEQFF. CDR3 coding DNA: TGTGCCAGTAGTAGAAGACTAGCGGGAGGCCAGCATGAGCAGTTCTTC. The J gene is TRBJ2-1, the V gene TRBV19, with TRBD2 matching over 13 bases. This CDR3 has 16 residues. V was pared by 4 bases and J by 8 bases, with 8 bases of the junction left unmatched. CDR1 is LNHDA and CDR2 is SQIVND in the germline V gene (reference sequence).

A single count supports this clone. V and J are TRBV12-1 and TRBJ2-5; the table's D call of TRBD1 was not tested on the DNA. TRBV12-1 is assigned pseudogene status. This CDR3 has 15 amino acids. The CDR3 sequence: CASSFLGTVKETQYF. CDR3 nucleotides: TGTGCCAGCAGCTTTTTAGGGACAGTCAAAGAGACCCAGTACTTC.

The chain has TRBV5-6 and TRBJ2-3; D unclear. The germline CDR1 and CDR2 sequences are SGHDT and YYEEEE. Deletions cut 1 base from V and 2 bases from J, with 2 bases between. This CDR3 region has 12 residues. The CDR3 nucleotides are TGTGCCAGCAGCTTGAACACAGATACGCAGTATTTT. This codes for CASSLNTDTQYF. Filled out from reference TRBV5-6 and TRBJ2-3, the complete variable domain reads DAGVTQSPTHLIKTRGQQVTLRCSPKSGHDTVSWYQQALGQGPQFIFQYYEEEERQRGNFPDRFSGHQFPNYSSELNVNALLLGDSALYLCASSLNTDTQYFGPGTRLTVL.

The rearrangement links TRBV4-3 to TRBJ1-6, with TRBD1 identical over 7 bases. The CDR3 has 15 amino acids. Germline V gene data show CDR1 as LGHNA and CDR2 as YSLEER. V lost 5 bases and J lost 5; bases outside the gene matches: 6. Here the CDR3 DNA reads TGCGCCAGCAGCAATGGAGACAGGGATAATTCACCCCTCCACTTT. It codes for CASSNGDRDNSPLHF.

The chain couples TRBV19 to TRBJ1-1; maybe TRBD1 (6 bases). In germline, CDR1 is LNHDA, CDR2 SQIVND (reference sequence). This CDR3 spans 14 amino acids. Deletions cut 6 bases from V and 0 bases from J, with 11 bases between. In DNA, the CDR3 is TGTGCCAGTAGCTGGGACACCCTGAACACTGAAGCTTTCTTT. Protein: CASSWDTLNTEAFF.

The chain carries TRBV5-1 and TRBJ2-1; TRBD2 matches at 12 bases. The V gene end was trimmed by 1 base and the J gene end by 5 bases; junction bases not matched to a gene: 16. Germline V lookup: CDR1 SGHRS, CDR2 YFSETQ. The CDR3 has 20 residues. CDR3 amino acids: CASSLSLTGGGLAGHNEQFF. CDR3 coding DNA: TGCGCCAGCAGCTTGTCTCTGACAGGGGGAGGACTAGCGGGGCACAATGAGCAGTTCTTC.